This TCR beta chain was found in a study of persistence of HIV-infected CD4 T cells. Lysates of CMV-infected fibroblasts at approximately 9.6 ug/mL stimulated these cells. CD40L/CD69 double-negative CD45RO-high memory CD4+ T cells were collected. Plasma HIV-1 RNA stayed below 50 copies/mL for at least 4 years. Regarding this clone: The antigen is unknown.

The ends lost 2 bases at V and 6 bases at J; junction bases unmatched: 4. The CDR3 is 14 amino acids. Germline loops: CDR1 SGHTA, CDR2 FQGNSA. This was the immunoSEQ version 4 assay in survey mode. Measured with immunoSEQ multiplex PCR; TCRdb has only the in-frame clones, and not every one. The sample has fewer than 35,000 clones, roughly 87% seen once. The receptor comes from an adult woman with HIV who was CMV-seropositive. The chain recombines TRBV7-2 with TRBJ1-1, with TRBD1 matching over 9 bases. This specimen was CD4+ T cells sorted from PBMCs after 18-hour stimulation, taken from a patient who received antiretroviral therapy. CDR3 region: CASSLSQGASEAFF. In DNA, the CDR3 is TGTGCCAGCAGCTTATCACAGGGGGCTTCTGAAGCTTTCTTT.